This T cell receptor beta chain appears in the sequencing data of a study of CD8 T cells in ankylosing spondylitis. This clonotype has only a few counts. MiXCR, run by TCRdb on the 5' RACE reads, gives a single entry per CDR3 protein. The sample gives more than 30,000 distinct CDR3 sequences, over 10% of which show up once; less than 40% is in the top ten. The CDR3 loop spans 13 amino acids. Between the trimmed V and J ends, which lost 7 bases and 0 bases, there was a span of 6 bases. Germline-derived CDR1 and CDR2 are LGHNT and FRNRAP. This sequence was found in a male donor with ankylosing spondylitis. Input material: synovial fluid, either unsorted or a sorted T cell fraction (not recorded which). This chain links TRBV12-5 with TRBJ2-2; D is unresolved. The CDR3 protein is CASVGPNTGELFF. In nucleotides, the CDR3 is TGTGCTAGTGTTGGACCGAACACCGGGGAGCTGTTTTTT.